The present T cell receptor (beta chain) was sequenced within a study of OX40 agonist ivuxolimab in advanced cancers. Study details: Two patients with cutaneous melanoma and one with hepatocellular carcinoma, three in total, showed partial responses. Findings of the study overall: At 0.1 to 3.0 mg/kg, clonal expansion of CD4+ and CD8+ blood T cells had occurred by week 6.

Trimming shortened V by 1 base and J by 10 bases, and 14 bases separated the two germline ends. Germline V gene data show CDR1 as SEHNR and CDR2 as FQNEAQ (reference sequence). This CDR3 contains 15 residues. This clone has a handful of counts. Its antigen remains unidentified. Clones were read by immunoSEQ multiplex PCR, and TCRdb kept only the in-frame ones, dropping some. The sample includes fewer than 100,000 clones, around 86% of them seen just once. This clonotype was sampled from an adult with an advanced solid tumor such as melanoma, head and neck, liver or kidney cancer. Sequenced material: CD4+ or CD8+ T cells sorted from blood, taken in a trial of the OX40 agonist ivuxolimab. The chain uses TRBV7-9 and TRBJ1-6; D possibly corresponds to TRBD1 (5 bases). As DNA, the CDR3 is TGTGCCAGCAGCTTAGATACTTTGGGGACCTCACCCCTCCACTTT. Protein product: CASSLDTLGTSPLHF.